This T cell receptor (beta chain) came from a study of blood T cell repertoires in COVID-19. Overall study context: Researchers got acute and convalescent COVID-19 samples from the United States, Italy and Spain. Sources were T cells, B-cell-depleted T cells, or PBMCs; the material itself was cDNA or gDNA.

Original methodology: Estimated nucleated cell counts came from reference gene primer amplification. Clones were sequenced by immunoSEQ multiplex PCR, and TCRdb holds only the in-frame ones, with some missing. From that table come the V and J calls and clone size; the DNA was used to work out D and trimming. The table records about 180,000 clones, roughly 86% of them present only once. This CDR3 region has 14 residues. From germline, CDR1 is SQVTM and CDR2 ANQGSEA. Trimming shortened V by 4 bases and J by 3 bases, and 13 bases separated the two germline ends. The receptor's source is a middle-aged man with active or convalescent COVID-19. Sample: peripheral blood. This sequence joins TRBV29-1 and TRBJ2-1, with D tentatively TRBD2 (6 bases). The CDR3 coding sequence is TGCAGCGTTGGGGGGGACGGAGACTACAATGAGCAGTTCTTC. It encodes CSVGGDGDYNEQFF.